The present T cell receptor (beta chain) was sequenced within a study of graft-versus-host responses after intestinal transplantation. Study-wide context: Multivisceral, liver-intestinal, or isolated intestinal grafts were transplanted into recipients. Findings and caveats of the study: Early post-transplant declines in HvG were associated with peak levels of circulating GvH clones.

To note about this clone: What it binds is not known.

Assay used: immunoSEQ multiplex PCR; TCRdb lists only in-frame clones, some missing. The repertoire consists of some 130,000 clones, with about 92% occurring once and the leading ten covering roughly 0.17%. The input for sequencing was unstimulated CD4+ T cells sorted from spleen or lymph node cells, taken before intestinal transplant. The source is a human donor who received an intestinal transplant.

In nucleotides, the CDR3 is TGTGCCAGCAGTGAGGGCAAAGGAAATCAGCCCCAGCATTTT. This sequence encodes CASSEGKGNQPQHF. This chain uses TRBV2 with TRBJ1-5; D is uncertain. CDR1 and CDR2 from the germline V gene are SNHLY and FYNNEI. V lost 3 bases and J 4 bases, leaving 10 bases between the germline ends. This CDR3 spans 14 amino acids.